These 26 T cell receptor beta chains were all obtained from the same sample, sequenced in a study of T-cell reconstitution after alpha-beta-depleted transplantation in children. Unique molecular identifiers were incorporated into the prepared TCRbeta library. TCRdb ran MiXCR on the PCR reads and lists one entry per CDR3 protein. The repertoire holds 780,000 or so distinct CDR3 sequences, with around 17% as singletons. Source: PBMCs, mostly from graft donor cells, taken 360 days after TCRalphabeta/CD19-depleted stem cell transplant. These receptors all stem from a male patient younger than 18 who had a stem cell transplant for acute lymphoblastic leukemia, so the T cells may come from the graft donor.

This chain links TRBV5-1 with TRBJ2-1; TRBD1 is a possible D gene (5 bases). This CDR3 has 16 residues. CDR1 and CDR2 from the germline V gene are SGHRS and YFSETQ. V was trimmed by 0 bases and J by 2 bases, leaving 12 bases between them. CDR3 coding DNA: TGCGCCAGCAGCTTGGAGGCCAGGGCAACCTACAATGAGCAGTTCTTC. Protein product: CASSLEARATYNEQFF. Based on the CDR3 plus reference TRBV5-1 and TRBJ2-1, the full variable domain is KAGVTQTPRYLIKTRGQQVTLSCSPISGHRSVSWYQQTPGQGLQFLFEYFSETQRNKGNFPGRFSGRQFSNSRSEMNVSTLELGDSALYLCASSLEARATYNEQFFGPGTRLTVL.

V gene TRBV4-1 combines with J gene TRBJ2-1, with D perhaps matching TRBD2 (7 bases). CDR3 length: 15 residues. Germline CDR1 MGHRA, CDR2 YSYEKL. V was clipped by 2 bases and J by 1 base, with 9 bases between them. CDR3 amino acids: CASSQKGGSYNEQFF. In DNA, the CDR3 is TGCGCCAGCAGCCAAAAGGGGGGGTCCTACAATGAGCAGTTCTTC.

This rearrangement joins TRBV6-5 to TRBJ2-7; no reliable D call. V shed 3 bases and J shed 0 bases, with 9 bases lying between them. Germline CDR1 is MNHEY and CDR2 is SVGAGI. CDR3 length: 14 amino acids. DNA of the CDR3: TGTGCCAGCAGTTATTCATTTAGCTCCTACGAGCAGTACTTC. It specifies CASSYSFSSYEQYF.

In its sample, this clonotype was seen many times. The V call is TRBV29-1, the J call TRBJ2-5; 7 positions match TRBD2. J lost 2 bases, V lost 7 bases, and 13 bases had no gene match. Per the germline V gene, CDR1 is SQVTM and CDR2 is ANQGSEA. This CDR3 has 15 residues. The CDR3 protein is CSGSGGRGNQETQYF. The CDR3 region has the DNA TGCAGCGGTTCGGGAGGACGAGGAAATCAAGAGACCCAGTACTTC.

The sample holds many counts of this clonotype. The chain combines TRBV2 with TRBJ2-7; perhaps TRBD1 as D (5 bases). Germline CDR1 is SNHLY and CDR2 is FYNNEI. V shed 7 bases and J shed 4 bases, with 14 bases lying between them. This CDR3 contains 13 residues. CDR3 loop: CASMGRDVYEQYF. The CDR3 coding sequence is TGTGCCAGCATGGGCAGGGATGTATACGAGCAGTACTTC.

The chain carries TRBV3-1 and TRBJ2-7; D ambiguous. Germline V gene sequence: CDR1 LGHDT, CDR2 YNNKEL (reference sequence). The V gene lost 4 bases and the J gene lost 0 bases, with 7 bases spanning the gap. This CDR3 has 13 residues. The CDR3 DNA follows: TGTGCCAGCAGCCGCATACCCTCCTACGAGCAGTACTTC. The encoded protein is CASSRIPSYEQYF.

J is TRBJ2-1 and V is TRBV10-2; D not resolved. Germline CDR1 WSHSY, CDR2 SAAADI. The ends were cut back, 2 bases at V and 1 base at J, with 6 bases in the middle. CDR3 length: 14 residues. The CDR3 DNA follows: TGCGCCAGCAGTGAGGAACTTTCCTACAATGAGCAGTTCTTC. It codes for CASSEELSYNEQFF.

The chain combines TRBV3-1 with TRBJ1-1; unclear D gene. The V end lost 3 bases, the J end lost 9 bases, and 14 bases lay between the germline ends. Germline lookup yields CDR1 LGHDT and CDR2 YNNKEL (reference sequence). This CDR3 spans 13 amino acids. CDR3 protein: CASSQVEGGQAFF. CDR3 bases: TGTGCCAGCAGCCAGGTCGAAGGAGGGCAAGCTTTCTTT.

This clonotype was observed many times. The chain employs TRBV5-1 and TRBJ1-5; D is possibly TRBD1 (5 bases). The CDR3 consists of 13 residues. Germline V gene lookup returns CDR1 SGHRS and CDR2 YFSETQ. V lost 3 bases and J lost 1, with 5 bases in between. CDR3 in amino acids: CASSWDSNQPQHF. Written as DNA, the CDR3 is TGCGCCAGCAGCTGGGACAGCAATCAGCCCCAGCATTTT.

The CDR3 protein is CASTQRKSGTLDGSSYNEQFF. As DNA, the CDR3 is TGCGCCAGCACTCAGAGGAAAAGCGGGACTCTCGATGGAAGCTCCTACAATGAGCAGTTCTTC. The chain combines TRBV23-1 with TRBJ2-1, with 7 bases aligning to TRBD2. TRBV23-1 is known as an ORF, though its function is uncertain. The CDR3 consists of 21 residues. V gave up 7 bases and J gave up 0 bases; unmatched junction bases: 24.

This clonotype has only a few counts. V and J are TRBV25-1 and TRBJ1-5; D unresolved. Per the germline V gene, CDR1 is MGHDK and CDR2 is SYGVNS. The CDR3 runs 13 residues. V was trimmed by 2 bases and J by 3 bases, leaving 5 bases between them. The CDR3 sequence is CASSEQHNQPQHF. CDR3 bases: TGTGCCAGCAGTGAACAGCACAATCAGCCCCAGCATTTT.

This rearrangement joins TRBV29-1 to TRBJ2-6; tentative D call: TRBD2 (5 bases). CDR1 is SQVTM, CDR2 ANQGSEA, per germline. The CDR3 length is 14 residues. Trimming stripped 2 bases from V and 2 bases from J, with 7 bases between. The CDR3 DNA is TGCAGCGTTGAACGGGGAGCTGGGGCCAACGTCCTGACTTTC. It translates to CSVERGAGANVLTF.

The chain has TRBV7-8 and TRBJ2-6; 7 bases align to TRBD2. The length of the CDR3 is 17 residues. The V gene end was trimmed by 2 bases and the J gene end by 0 bases; junction bases not matched to a gene: 4. Germline V gene lookup returns CDR1 SGHVS and CDR2 FQNEAQ. The CDR3 DNA reads as TGTGCCAGCAGCTTACCGGGGGGTTTCTCTGGGGCCAACGTCCTGACTTTC. Protein product: CASSLPGGFSGANVLTF.

This clonotype has more than one count but fewer than ten. The CDR3 loop is CSARDGDRGFYEQYF. CDR3 in DNA: TGCAGTGCTAGAGACGGGGACAGGGGTTTTTACGAGCAGTACTTC. The gene calls are TRBV20-1 and TRBJ2-7; TRBD1 agrees at 10 bases. The germline V gene encodes CDR1 DFQATT and CDR2 SNEGSKA (reference sequence). The CDR3 sequence is 15 residues long. After removal of 0 bases from V and 4 bases from J, the junction contained 6 bases not matched to a gene.

This chain connects TRBV27 to TRBJ2-1, with 9 bases identical to TRBD2. Germline assignment: CDR1 MNHEY and CDR2 SMNVEV (reference sequence). The V segment lost 4 bases and the J segment 3 bases; nucleotides outside the gene matches: 7. The CDR3 has 16 amino acids. The CDR3 nucleotides read TGTGCCAGCAGTTGGAGTCTAGCGGGAAGCTACAATGAGCAGTTCTTC. Protein product: CASSWSLAGSYNEQFF.

The rearrangement uses TRBV12-3 or TRBV12-4 and TRBJ2-2; D not resolved. Between the trimmed V and J ends, which lost 5 bases and 1 base, there was a span of 17 bases. The CDR3 runs 17 residues. Here the CDR3 DNA reads TGTGCCAGCAGTCCGCCACCTTTGGCGAGGAACACCGGGGAGCTGTTTTTT. Protein sequence: CASSPPPLARNTGELFF.

The chain's CDR3 is CASRLFFGAKNIQYF. The CDR3 DNA sequence: TGTGCCAGCAGACTCTTTTTCGGGGCCAAAAACATTCAGTACTTC. J is TRBJ2-4 and V is TRBV13, with D uncertain. The CDR3 has 15 amino acids. V was clipped by 6 bases and J by 1 base, with 13 bases between them. Germline assignment: CDR1 PRHDT and CDR2 FYEKMQ (reference sequence).

The chain recombines TRBV5-5 with TRBJ2-7; 9 positions agree with TRBD1. Germline CDR1 is SGHKS and CDR2 is YYEKEE (reference sequence). The V segment lost 4 bases and the J segment 7 bases; nucleotides outside the gene matches: 12. This CDR3 region has 15 residues. In DNA, the CDR3 is TGTGCCAGCAGCGGGATGGACAGGGGCCTCGGAGAGCAGTACTTC. Amino acids: CASSGMDRGLGEQYF.

The chain is built from TRBV5-1 and TRBJ1-2, with a possible D match to TRBD1 (6 bases). Germline CDR1 and CDR2: SGHRS and YFSETQ. The ends were cut back, 1 base at V and 8 bases at J, with 15 bases in the middle. CDR3 length equals 14 residues. In DNA form, the CDR3 reads TGCGCCAGCAGCTTGACAGGGTGGATGGAAGGCTACACCTTC. Translated: CASSLTGWMEGYTF.

This clonotype was observed once. The genes are TRBV5-1 and TRBJ2-7; 16 bases fit TRBD2. The junction had 7 bases not matched to a gene; V was cut back by 3 bases and J by 7 bases. Germline V CDR1 and CDR2: SGHRS, YFSETQ. The CDR3 runs to 16 residues. The CDR3 loop is CASSSGTSGRAGEQYF. CDR3 coding DNA: TGCGCCAGCAGCTCAGGGACTAGCGGGAGGGCGGGGGAGCAGTACTTC.

The chain joins TRBV29-1 to TRBJ2-7, with D maybe TRBD1 (6 bases). The V gene's germline CDR1 is SQVTM and CDR2 ANQGSEA. Trimming left V 0 bases short and J 2 bases short, with 17 bases between. The CDR3 is made up of 16 amino acids. The CDR3, as DNA: TGCAGCGTTGAAGAGCTAGGACAGTCCTATACCTACGAGCAGTACTTC. Its translation is CSVEELGQSYTYEQYF.

This clonotype was detected a few times. V is TRBV20-1 and J is TRBJ2-2; 8 nucleotides line up with TRBD1. Trimming at V came to 3 bases and at J to 2 bases, leaving 11 bases not matched to a gene. There are 17 residues in the CDR3. The V gene's germline CDR1 is DFQATT and CDR2 SNEGSKA (reference sequence). In DNA, the CDR3 is TGCAGTGCTAGCGGCCCCCCTCAGGGGGCAAACACCGGGGAGCTGTTTTTT. This codes for CSASGPPQGANTGELFF.

The chain employs TRBV12-3 or TRBV12-4 and TRBJ2-5; 7 bases are a match to TRBD2. The V and J ends lost 7 bases and 1 base, in that order; junction bases with no gene match: 6. CDR3 length: 14 residues. In DNA, the CDR3 is TGTGCCAGCACCGCGGGAGATCTCCAAGAGACCCAGTACTTC. The encoded protein is CASTAGDLQETQYF.

Remarks on this clonotype: An end of the junction does not agree with germline; a read error may underlie this. This chain links TRBV18 with TRBJ2-3; D not certain. There are 15 residues in the CDR3. Per the germline V gene, CDR1 is KGHSH and CDR2 is LQKENI. The CDR3 bases are TGTGCCAGCTCACCACAGACGGGTAGCACAGATACGCGGTATTTT. This codes for CASSPQTGSTDTRYF.

The table lists this clonotype with a few counts. The chain links TRBV28 to TRBJ1-6, with a possible D match to TRBD1 (5 bases). V shed 6 bases and J shed 7 bases, with 16 bases lying between them. The CDR3 spans 15 residues. CDR1 is MDHEN and CDR2 is SYDVKM in the germline V gene. The CDR3 DNA follows: TGTGCCAGCAGGCCCTCCGGGACTCGGAATTCACCCCTCCACTTT. Its protein is CASRPSGTRNSPLHF.

This clonotype was observed many times. The chain has TRBV7-9 and TRBJ2-7; D gene uncertain. This CDR3 contains 12 residues. Germline loops: CDR1 SEHNR, CDR2 FQNEAQ (reference sequence). V lost 3 bases and J 3 bases, leaving 6 bases between the germline ends. For the CDR3, the DNA is TGTGCCAGCAGCTTGAATCTCTACGAGCAGTACTTC. Translation: CASSLNLYEQYF.